This passage covers 3 T cell receptor beta chains from one sample sequenced in a study of cytomegalovirus exposure and HLA in healthy donors. The study ran its PCR with 60 Vbeta and 13 Jbeta primers. The protocol was immunoSEQ multiplex PCR, while the TCRdb copy is restricted to in-frame clones and leaves out a portion. This table holds 100,000 to 150,000 clones, approximately 80% found once. The source material was PBMCs. Receptor source: a boy younger than 10 in good health and CMV-seronegative.

This chain connects TRBV11-3 to TRBJ1-1; a weak D match, TRBD1 (5 bases). Germline V gene sequence: CDR1 SGHNT, CDR2 YENEEA. The CDR3 is made up of 14 amino acids. Trimming pared 5 bases from V and 6 bases from J, leaving 16 bases between. The CDR3 DNA reads TGTGCCAGCAGCCCTTCAAAAGGGGCGCCTGAAGCTTTCTTT. Translating gives CASSPSKGAPEAFF.

This sequence joins TRBV29-1 and TRBJ1-1, with D maybe TRBD1 (5 bases). This CDR3 is 12 amino acids long. Germline V gene lookup returns CDR1 SQVTM and CDR2 ANQGSEA. V dropped 2 bases and J dropped 1 base, with 5 bases sitting between them. CDR3 region: CSVERGNTEAFF. CDR3 coding DNA: TGCAGCGTTGAAAGGGGGAACACTGAAGCTTTCTTT.

This clone was observed a handful of times. The CDR3 region has the DNA TGTGCCAGCAGTGAAAGCGGGGGGGCAGATACGCAGTATTTT. It codes for CASSESGGADTQYF. The chain uses TRBV6-4 and TRBJ2-3; TRBD2 matches at 10 bases. This CDR3 contains 14 residues. V lost 3 bases to trimming and J lost 4 bases; unmatched junction nucleotides: 1. Germline assignment: CDR1 MRHNA and CDR2 SNTAGT.